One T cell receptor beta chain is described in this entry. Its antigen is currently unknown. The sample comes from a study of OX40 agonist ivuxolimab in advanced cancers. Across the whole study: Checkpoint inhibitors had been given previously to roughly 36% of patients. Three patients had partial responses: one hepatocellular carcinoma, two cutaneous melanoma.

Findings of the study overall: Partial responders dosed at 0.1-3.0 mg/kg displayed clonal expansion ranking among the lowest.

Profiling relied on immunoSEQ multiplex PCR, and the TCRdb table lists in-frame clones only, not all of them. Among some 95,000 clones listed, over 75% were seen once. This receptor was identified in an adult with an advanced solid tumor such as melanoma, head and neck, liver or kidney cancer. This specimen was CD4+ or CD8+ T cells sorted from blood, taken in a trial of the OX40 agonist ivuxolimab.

CDR3 protein: CASSLLETYEQYF. In nucleotides, the CDR3 is TGTGCCAGCAGTCTTCTAGAAACGTACGAGCAGTACTTC. V usage is TRBV2 and J usage is TRBJ2-7; unclear D gene. This CDR3 contains 13 residues. Trimming removed 5 bases from V and 4 bases from J, with 12 bases in between. Germline loops: CDR1 SNHLY, CDR2 FYNNEI.